Listed here are 25 T cell receptor beta chains from one sample, sequenced in a study of blood T cells in healthy people across ages. PCR was performed a second time for about 7 to 11 cycles using a sample-barcoded 5' primer and a J-beta primer mix. Via MiXCR, TCRdb re-called the 5' RACE reads, giving one row per CDR3 protein. The sample records about 1.6 million distinct CDR3 sequences, roughly 30% being singletons. The sequenced sample was blood. The source of these receptors is a woman in her thirties in good health.

This clonotype was counted between two and nine times. The chain carries TRBV12-3 or TRBV12-4 and TRBJ2-2; D might be TRBD2 (5 bases). The ends were cut back, 5 bases at V and 0 bases at J, with 16 bases in the middle. The CDR3 loop spans 17 amino acids. CDR3 in DNA: TGTGCCAGCAGTCCCCCTATCCCAGCGGCGAACACCGGGGAGCTGTTTTTT. The encoded protein is CASSPPIPAANTGELFF.

This clonotype has a handful of counts. This chain links TRBV29-1 with TRBJ2-1; D is uncertain. Judging by the DNA end, TRBJ2-7 fits better; the J call may be wrong. The CDR3 is made up of 13 amino acids. The germline CDR1 and CDR2 sequences are SQVTM and ANQGSEA. CDR3 protein: CSVGHVSYNEQYF. DNA of the CDR3: TGCAGCGTTGGTCACGTCTCCTACAATGAGCAGTACTTC.

The chain links TRBV2 to TRBJ2-1, with D possibly being TRBD2 (6 bases). Deletions cut 5 bases from V and 0 bases from J, with 14 bases between. Looked up from germline, CDR1 is SNHLY and CDR2 is FYNNEI. This CDR3 has 16 amino acids. The CDR3 loop reads CASSSGTPPSYNEQFF. The CDR3 DNA reads as TGTGCCAGCAGTTCCGGGACTCCACCCTCCTACAATGAGCAGTTCTTC.

As to this clonotype: Mismatch with germline at one junction end may stem from a read error. The chain joins TRBV7-8 to TRBJ2-7; tentative D call: TRBD1 (7 bases). Germline V lookup: CDR1 SGHVS, CDR2 FQNEAQ. The CDR3 extends over 15 amino acids. CDR3 protein: CTSSLDGGGVYEQYF. The CDR3 DNA reads as TGTACCAGCAGCTTAGATGGAGGGGGCGTCTACGAGCAGTACTTC.

This clonotype was recorded a few times. The CDR3 here is CASSVVGGGGQEQFF. CDR3 DNA: TGTGCCAGCAGCGTCGTCGGAGGCGGGGGCCAGGAGCAGTTCTTC. The rearrangement uses TRBV9 and TRBJ2-1; TRBD2 is a possible D gene (7 bases). This CDR3 has 15 residues. Trimming removed 2 bases at V and 10 bases at J, with 19 bases between. Germline V lookup: CDR1 SGDLS, CDR2 YYNGEE.

There are a few counts of this clonotype. This chain joins TRBV29-1 and TRBJ2-1, with 9 bases matching TRBD1. The CDR3 runs to 13 residues. With 4 bases clipped from V and 3 bases from J, the junction kept 1 base outside the gene matches. Germline V gene sequence: CDR1 SQVTM, CDR2 ANQGSEA. The CDR3 protein is CSVVTGGYNEQFF. The CDR3 DNA sequence: TGCAGCGTTGTGACAGGGGGCTACAATGAGCAGTTCTTC.

This clonotype was seen a handful of times. The gene calls are TRBV5-5 and TRBJ2-5; D call uncertain. Trimming removed 3 bases from V and 1 base from J, with 16 bases in between. CDR3 length: 16 amino acids. Germline lookup yields CDR1 SGHKS and CDR2 YYEKEE (reference sequence). The CDR3 nucleotides are TGTGCCAGCAGCTACCCTAATTGGGCCCCCCAAGAGACCCAGTACTTC. It is translated as CASSYPNWAPQETQYF. The full variable domain, its missing parts supplied by reference TRBV5-5 and TRBJ2-5, is DAGVTQSPTHLIKTRGQQVTLRCSPISGHKSVSWYQQVLGQGPQFIFQYYEKEERGRGNFPDRFSARQFPNYSSELNVNALLLGDSALYLCASSYPNWAPQETQYFGPGTRLLVL.

This clonotype occurred a few times. At one of its ends the junction is not consistent with the germline gene, which may arise from a read error. The chain employs TRBV2 and TRBJ2-1, with 9 bases aligning to TRBD1. Germline V gene lookup returns CDR1 SNHLY and CDR2 FYNNEI. This CDR3 has 18 amino acids. The CDR3, as DNA: TGTACCAGCAGTGAGGTTACAGGGGGCGATCTCGGAACCAATGAGCAGTTCTTC. It yields the protein CTSSEVTGGDLGTNEQFF.

About this clonotype: A read error may account for a junction end that differs from germline. The chain recombines TRBV29-1 with TRBJ2-7; 9 bases line up with TRBD2. Germline CDR1 is SQVTM and CDR2 is ANQGSEA. The CDR3 is 13 residues long. CDR3 sequence (DNA): TGCAGCGCGGCGGGGCTAGCGGGAAACGAGCGGTACTTC. Its protein product is CSAAGLAGNERYF.

V usage is TRBV7-9 and J usage is TRBJ1-2, with 8 bases aligning to TRBD1. In germline, CDR1 is SEHNR, CDR2 FQNEAQ (reference sequence). The CDR3 covers 15 residues. Trimming cost V 5 bases and J 0 bases; bases outside gene matches: 5. The CDR3 sequence is CASSHGQGSNYGYTF. Here the CDR3 DNA reads TGTGCCAGCAGCCACGGACAGGGTTCTAACTATGGCTACACCTTC.

This clonotype was recorded once. The chain has TRBV29-1 and TRBJ2-1; maybe TRBD1 (6 bases). From germline, CDR1 is SQVTM and CDR2 ANQGSEA. This CDR3 is built from 15 residues. V lost 4 bases to trimming and J lost 10 bases, with 23 bases between them. In DNA, the CDR3 is TGCAGCGTTGGGCCCCACCTCCGCAGGGGAGAAGAGCAGTTCTTC. Encoded protein: CSVGPHLRRGEEQFF.

This chain joins TRBV2 and TRBJ2-7; 8 bases match TRBD2. The CDR3 loop spans 14 amino acids. CDR1 SNHLY and CDR2 FYNNEI come from the germline V gene. V lost 7 bases, J lost 1 base, and 6 bases stayed unmatched. The CDR3 loop is CASMEAGESYEQYF. The CDR3 coding sequence is TGTGCCAGCATGGAAGCGGGAGAATCCTACGAGCAGTACTTC.

This chain links TRBV30 with TRBJ2-6; a weak D match, TRBD1 (6 bases). This CDR3 is 15 amino acids long. The V end was cut by 5 bases, the J end by 4 bases, with 15 bases between. Germline CDR1 reads GTSNPN; CDR2 reads SVGIG (reference sequence). The CDR3 reads CAWSIGGAGANVLTF. The CDR3 bases are TGTGCCTGGTCCATAGGGGGAGCCGGGGCCAACGTCCTGACTTTC.

A note on this clonotype: Since a much larger clone is just one base distant, this may be a read error. The CDR3 loop reads CSAVPLAGVYEQYF. CDR3 DNA: TGCAGTGCTGTTCCACTAGCGGGAGTTTACGAGCAGTACTTC. The rearrangement uses TRBV20-1 and TRBJ2-4, with 11 bases identical to TRBD2. The DNA end is more similar to TRBJ2-7, so the J call may be wrong. Per the germline V gene, CDR1 is DFQATT and CDR2 is SNEGSKA (reference sequence). CDR3 length: 14 amino acids.

This clonotype was seen a few times. The CDR3 sequence is CASSLESSGYNEQFF. In DNA form, the CDR3 reads TGCGCCAGCAGCTTGGAGTCTAGCGGATACAATGAGCAGTTCTTC. The V call is TRBV5-1, the J call TRBJ2-1; 7 bases match TRBD2. Germline CDR1 is SGHRS and CDR2 is YFSETQ. This CDR3 is 15 amino acids long. With 0 bases clipped from V and 4 bases from J, the junction kept 4 bases outside the gene matches.

This clonotype was counted between two and nine times. V and J are TRBV20-1 and TRBJ2-7; 8 bases map to TRBD2. Trimming removed 0 bases from V and 2 bases from J; junction bases left unmatched: 6. Germline values: CDR1 DFQATT, CDR2 SNEGSKA (reference sequence). This CDR3 is 15 amino acids long. The CDR3 DNA follows: TGCAGTGCTAGAGATCTATTAGCGGGACCCTACGAGCAGTACTTC. This codes for CSARDLLAGPYEQYF.

The V gene is TRBV20-1, the J gene TRBJ1-1; no definite D call. V was clipped by 4 bases and J by 5 bases, with 8 bases between them. The germline gives CDR1 DFQATT, CDR2 SNEGSKA (reference sequence). The CDR3 has 11 residues. DNA of the CDR3: TGCAGTGCTATGGGGTGGACTGAAGCTTTCTTT. As protein: CSAMGWTEAFF.

This clonotype was counted many times. V usage is TRBV5-1 and J usage is TRBJ2-3; TRBD2 matches at 8 bases. This CDR3 spans 16 amino acids. Looked up from germline, CDR1 is SGHRS and CDR2 is YFSETQ. V shed 2 bases and J 2 bases; nucleotides not matched to a gene: 7. The CDR3 region is CASSFRTSPPTDTQYF. CDR3 DNA: TGCGCCAGCAGCTTCCGGACTAGCCCCCCCACAGATACGCAGTATTTT.

This clonotype was detected only a few times. The chain uses TRBV5-1 and TRBJ2-5; 8 positions match TRBD2. The CDR3 runs to 14 residues. J was trimmed by 9 bases and V by 4 bases; bases with no gene match: 11. Germline V gene lookup returns CDR1 SGHRS and CDR2 YFSETQ. CDR3 sequence: CASSQTSADRPQYF. CDR3 DNA: TGCGCCAGCAGCCAGACTAGCGCCGACCGCCCCCAGTACTTC.

The chain joins TRBV10-3 to TRBJ2-3, with unresolved D. The CDR3 covers 14 residues. Trimming stripped 2 bases from V and 0 bases from J, with 6 bases between. Per germline, CDR1 ENHRY and CDR2 SYGVKD. CDR3 nucleotides: TGTGCCATCAGTGAGGTCTACAGCACAGATACGCAGTATTTT. Its protein is CAISEVYSTDTQYF.

This sequence joins TRBV2 and TRBJ2-7; possibly TRBD2 for D (6 bases). The tail of the sequence fits TRBJ2-5 better, so the J call may be wrong. In germline, CDR1 is SNHLY, CDR2 FYNNEI. This CDR3 is built from 11 residues. The CDR3 region is CASEREETQYF. CDR3 coding DNA: TGTGCCAGCGAGCGGGAAGAGACCCAGTACTTC.

About this clonotype itself: A much larger clonotype is one base distant, so this may be a read error. V is TRBV11-2 and J is TRBJ2-7; a possible D gene is TRBD1 (6 bases). Germline CDR1 reads SGHAT; CDR2 reads FQNNGV. Trimming left V 5 bases short and J 0 bases short, with 17 bases between. CDR3 length: 16 amino acids. The CDR3 DNA follows: TGTGCCAGCAGCCAAGAGCCGGGACACAACTCCTACGAGCAGTACTTC. Protein: CASSQEPGHNSYEQYF.

This clonotype was counted between two and nine times. This sequence joins TRBV12-3 or TRBV12-4 and TRBJ1-1; 11 bases match TRBD1. The J segment lost 6 bases and the V segment lost 6 bases, leaving 12 bases of the junction unmatched. The CDR3 is 16 amino acids. The CDR3 nucleotides are TGTGCCAGCAGACGGACAGGGGGCTATCTCGTCGCTGAAGCTTTCTTT. Amino acids: CASRRTGGYLVAEAFF.

The chain joins TRBV20-1 to TRBJ2-3, with 9 bases matching TRBD2. The length of the CDR3 is 16 residues. V gave up 5 bases and J gave up 4 bases; unmatched junction bases: 13. Germline V gives CDR1 DFQATT, CDR2 SNEGSKA (reference sequence). The CDR3 loop is CSAPEVLGGRADTQYF. DNA for the CDR3: TGCAGTGCTCCCGAGGTCCTAGGCGGGAGGGCAGATACGCAGTATTTT.

The J gene is TRBJ2-3, the V gene TRBV7-6; no clear D gene. The CDR3 sequence is 17 residues long. CDR1 is SGHVS and CDR2 is FNYEAQ in the germline V gene. Trimming pared 5 bases from V and 0 bases from J, leaving 18 bases between. The DNA of the CDR3 is TGTGCCAGCAGCCGAGCCGGGCCCCGCGTAAGCACAGATACGCAGTATTTT. Amino acids: CASSRAGPRVSTDTQYF.